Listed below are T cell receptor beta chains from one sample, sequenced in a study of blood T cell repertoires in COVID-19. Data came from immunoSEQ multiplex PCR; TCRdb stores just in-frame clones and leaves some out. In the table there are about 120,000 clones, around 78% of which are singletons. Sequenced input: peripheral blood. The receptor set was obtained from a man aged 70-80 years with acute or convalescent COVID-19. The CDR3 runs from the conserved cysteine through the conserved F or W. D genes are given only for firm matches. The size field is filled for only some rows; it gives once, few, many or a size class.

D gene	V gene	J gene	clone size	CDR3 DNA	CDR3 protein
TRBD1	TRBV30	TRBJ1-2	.	TGTGCCTGGGGGGCAGGGGGCTTTGAAGGCTACACCTTC	CAWGAGGFEGYTF
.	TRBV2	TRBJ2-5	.	TGTGCCAGCAGTCTTACACAAACCACAGGAGAGGCCCAGTACTTC	CASSLTQTTGEAQYF
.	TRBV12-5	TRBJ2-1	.	TGTGCTAGTGGTTTGGGACTAGTGGCCTACAATGAGCAGTTCTTC	CASGLGLVAYNEQFF
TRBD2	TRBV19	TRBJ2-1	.	TGTGCCAGTACGACTAGCGGGGGGTACAATGAGCAGTTCTTC	CASTTSGGYNEQFF
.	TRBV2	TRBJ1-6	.	TGTGCCAGCAGTGATCTACCCCTAGACAGCTCTAATAATTCACCCCTCCACTTT	CASSDLPLDSSNNSPLHF
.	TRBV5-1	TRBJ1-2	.	TGCGCCAGTTCCCCATCCCCGGGGGGTGGCTACACCTTC	CASSPSPGGGYTF
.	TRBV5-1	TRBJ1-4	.	TGCGCCAGCAGCTTGGGGGAGGGTTCCGAAAAACTGTTTTTT	CASSLGEGSEKLFF
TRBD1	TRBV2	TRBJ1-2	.	TGTGCCAGCAGCCCCCTGACAGGGGACTATGGCTACACCTTC	CASSPLTGDYGYTF
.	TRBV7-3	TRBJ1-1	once	TGTGCCAGCAGCTTAATCGTGAACACTGAAGCTTTCTTT	CASSLIVNTEAFF
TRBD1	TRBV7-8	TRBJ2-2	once	TGTGCCAGCAGCTCACTGGACAGGGGTAACACCGGGGAGCTGTTTTTT	CASSSLDRGNTGELFF
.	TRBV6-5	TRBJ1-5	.	TGTGCCAGCAGTTACTCTCCAGGGTCGAGCAATCAGCCCCAGCATTTT	CASSYSPGSSNQPQHF
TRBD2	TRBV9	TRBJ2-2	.	TGTGCCAGCAGGCGGACTAGCGGGGCCATGAACACCGGGGAGCTGTTTTTT	CASRRTSGAMNTGELFF
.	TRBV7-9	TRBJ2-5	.	TGTGCCAGCAGCTTAGAACAGGGCGGCAGGGCCCAGTACTTC	CASSLEQGGRAQYF
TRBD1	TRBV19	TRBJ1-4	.	TGTGCCAGTAAGGGGGCTCGGACAGCCCGTAATGAAAAACTGTTTTTT	CASKGARTARNEKLFF
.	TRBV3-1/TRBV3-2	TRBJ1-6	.	TGTGCCAGCAGCCAAGTCAGGGCCAATTCACCCCTCCACTTT	CASSQVRANSPLHF
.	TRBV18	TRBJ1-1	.	TGTGCCAGCTCACCACAGGGGGACGTGTTCACTGAAGCTTTCTTT	CASSPQGDVFTEAFF
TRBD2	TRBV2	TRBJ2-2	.	TGTGCCACCCGCGGGACTAGCGGCAACACCGGGGAGCTGTTTTTT	CATRGTSGNTGELFF
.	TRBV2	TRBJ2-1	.	TGTGCCAGCAGTATATTCAGGGAAATGGGTTACAATGAGCAGTTCTTC	CASSIFREMGYNEQFF
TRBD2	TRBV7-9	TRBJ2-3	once	TGTGCCAGCAGCGAGGGAGGGCGGGGGTCAAACACAGATACGCAGTATTTT	CASSEGGRGSNTDTQYF
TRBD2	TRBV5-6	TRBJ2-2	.	TGTGCCAGCAGCTTGCTATCCAGCGGGGGGGACACCGGGGAGCTGTTTTTT	CASSLLSSGGDTGELFF
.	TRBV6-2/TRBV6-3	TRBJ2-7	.	TGTGCCAGCAGTAGACCTCCTCCGACAGACTTCTACGAGCAGTACTTC	CASSRPPPTDFYEQYF
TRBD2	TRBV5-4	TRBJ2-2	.	TGTGCCAGCAGCCCGGGACTAGCGTCCACCGGGGAGCTGTTTTTT	CASSPGLASTGELFF
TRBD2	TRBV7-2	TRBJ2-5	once	TGTGCCAGCACACGGGCGGCTAGCGGGGGGGCCATGGAGACCCAGTACTTC	CASTRAASGGAMETQYF
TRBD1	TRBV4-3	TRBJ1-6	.	TGCGCCAGCAGCCAAGGTTGGACAGGGACCAATTCACCCCTCCACTTT	CASSQGWTGTNSPLHF
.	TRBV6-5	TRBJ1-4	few	TGTGCCAGCCAAGATGGGCTGGAGGGTGAAAAACTGTTTTTT	CASQDGLEGEKLFF
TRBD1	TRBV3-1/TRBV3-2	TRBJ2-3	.	TGTGCCAGCAGCCAGGAGCCCGACAGGGTAGGGACAGATACGCAGTATTTT	CASSQEPDRVGTDTQYF
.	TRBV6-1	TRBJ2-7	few	TGTGCCAGCAGTGAGGGTTACGGGTGGCGGGAGCAGTACTTC	CASSEGYGWREQYF
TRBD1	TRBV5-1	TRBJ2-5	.	TGCGCCAGCAGCTTGTTCTCCACCGGGACAGGAGGAGAGACCCAGTACTTC	CASSLFSTGTGGETQYF
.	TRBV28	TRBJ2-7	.	TGTGCCAGCAGTATCACAGGCTCCTACGAGCAGTACTTC	CASSITGSYEQYF
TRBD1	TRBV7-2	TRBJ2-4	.	TGTGCCAGCAGCTTAGTGAGGGGGCAGGACATTCAGTACTTC	CASSLVRGQDIQYF
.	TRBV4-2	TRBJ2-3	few	TGTGCCAGCAGCCAAGTCGGGCAGGGAACCTCCACAGATACGCAGTATTTT	CASSQVGQGTSTDTQYF
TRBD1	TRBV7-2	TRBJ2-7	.	TGTGCCAGCAGCCTAACGGGACAGGGAGGCTCCGAGCAGTACTTC	CASSLTGQGGSEQYF
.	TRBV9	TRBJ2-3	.	TGTGCCAGCACGAAAATCGCGGGGGCCCCGGATACGCAGTATTTT	CASTKIAGAPDTQYF
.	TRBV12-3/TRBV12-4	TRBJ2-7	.	TGTGCCAGCAGTAGGGGGGGCTACGAGCAGTACTTC	CASSRGGYEQYF
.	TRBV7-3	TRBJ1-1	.	TGTGCCAGCAGCTCCACCCAGTACACTGAAGCTTTCTTT	CASSSTQYTEAFF
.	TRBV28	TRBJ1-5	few	TGTGCCACCATACTAGGAAATCAGCCCCAGCATTTT	CATILGNQPQHF
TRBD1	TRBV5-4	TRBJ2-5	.	TGTGCCAGCAGCTTGGGACAGGGTCAGGGTTCCCAGTACTTC	CASSLGQGQGSQYF
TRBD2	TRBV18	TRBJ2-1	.	TGTGCCAGCCTCCCATTCCATTCTAGCGGGGGGCCTAGCTCCTACAATGAGCAGTTCTTC	CASLPFHSSGGPSSYNEQFF
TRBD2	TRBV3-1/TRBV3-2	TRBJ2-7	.	TGTGCCAGCAGCGCCGGGGCGGGGAGGGGATTCTACGAGCAGTACTTC	CASSAGAGRGFYEQYF
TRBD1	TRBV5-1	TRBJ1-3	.	TGCGCCAGCAGCTTGGGGCCTGGACAGGGGACTGGAAACACCATATATTTT	CASSLGPGQGTGNTIYF
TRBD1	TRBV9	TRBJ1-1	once	TGTGCCAGCAGCGGGGAACAGGGGGCATATACTGAAGCTTTCTTT	CASSGEQGAYTEAFF
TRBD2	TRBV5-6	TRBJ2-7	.	TGTGCCAGCAGTTTTCGATCGACTAGCGGATCCTACGAGCAGTACTTC	CASSFRSTSGSYEQYF
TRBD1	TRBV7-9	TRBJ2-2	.	TGTGCCAGCAGCTTAGGGACAGGGGAACTAAACACCGGGGAGCTGTTTTTT	CASSLGTGELNTGELFF
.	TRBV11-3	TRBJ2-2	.	TGTGCCAGCAGCTTAGGGGCCAGAGTCGGTGTCGGGGAGCTGTTTTTT	CASSLGARVGVGELFF
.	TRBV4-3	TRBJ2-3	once	TGCGCCAGCAGCCAAGATGGAAGGGGATACACAGATACGCAGTATTTT	CASSQDGRGYTDTQYF
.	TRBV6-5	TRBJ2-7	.	TGTGCCAGCAGTTACTCGAGGCAGATCGAGCAGTACTTC	CASSYSRQIEQYF
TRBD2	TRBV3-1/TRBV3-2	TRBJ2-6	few	TGTGCCAGCACCGCACTCTCTAGCGGGGTTAACTCTGGGGCCAACGTCCTGACTTTC	CASTALSSGVNSGANVLTF
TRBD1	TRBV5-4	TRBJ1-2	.	TGTGCCAGCAGCGACCGGACAGGGATTAACTATGGCTACACCTTC	CASSDRTGINYGYTF
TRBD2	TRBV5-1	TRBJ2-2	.	TGCGCCAGCAACCAGCGCGGGACTAGTACCGGGGAGCTGTTTTTT	CASNQRGTSTGELFF
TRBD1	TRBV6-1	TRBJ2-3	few	TGTGCCAGCAGTGGGGCCTACAGGGGGCCTGGAGATACGCAGTATTTT	CASSGAYRGPGDTQYF
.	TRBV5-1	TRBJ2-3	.	TGCGCCAGCAGCTTGGTCAGCAGCCCCGGGGATACGCAGTATTTT	CASSLVSSPGDTQYF
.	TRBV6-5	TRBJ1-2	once	TGTGCCAGCAGTTACTCGCGTGAGTCTTTATCGGGAGGCTACACCTTC	CASSYSRESLSGGYTF
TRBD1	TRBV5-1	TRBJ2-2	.	TGCGCCAGCAGCTTGAGGGGACAGGGTAATTTGAACACCGGGGAGCTGTTTTTT	CASSLRGQGNLNTGELFF
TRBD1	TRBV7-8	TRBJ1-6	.	TGTGCCAGCAGCCCAGACGCTGACAGGGGATGGTCACCCCTCCACTTT	CASSPDADRGWSPLHF
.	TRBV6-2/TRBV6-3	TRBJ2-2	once	TGTGCCAGCAGTTACACGGTAGGGGAGCTGTTTTTT	CASSYTVGELFF
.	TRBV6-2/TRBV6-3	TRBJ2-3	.	TGTGCCAGCAGTTACGGCGGAACCCTTAGCACAGATACGCAGTATTTT	CASSYGGTLSTDTQYF
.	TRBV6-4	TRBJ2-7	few	TGTGCCAGCAGTGACTCGAGTGGGGCCCACGAGCAGTACTTC	CASSDSSGAHEQYF
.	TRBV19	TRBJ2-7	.	TGTGCCAGTAGTATGACAGCCGTCTTGACCTACGAGCAGTACTTC	CASSMTAVLTYEQYF
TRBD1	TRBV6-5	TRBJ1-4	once	TGTGCCAGCGGAGGACAGGGTTCCAATGAAAAACTGTTTTTT	CASGGQGSNEKLFF